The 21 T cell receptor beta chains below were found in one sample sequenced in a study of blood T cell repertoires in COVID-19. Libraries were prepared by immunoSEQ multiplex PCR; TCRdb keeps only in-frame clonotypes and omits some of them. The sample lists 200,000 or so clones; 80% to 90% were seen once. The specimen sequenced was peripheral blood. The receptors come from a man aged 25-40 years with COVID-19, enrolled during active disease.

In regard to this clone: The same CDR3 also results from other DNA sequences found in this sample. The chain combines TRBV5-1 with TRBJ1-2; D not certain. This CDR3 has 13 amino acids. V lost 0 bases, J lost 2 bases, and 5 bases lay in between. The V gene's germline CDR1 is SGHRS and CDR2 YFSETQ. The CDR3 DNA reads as TGCGCCAGCAGCTTGGGAGAAAACTATGGCTACACCTTC. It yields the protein CASSLGENYGYTF.

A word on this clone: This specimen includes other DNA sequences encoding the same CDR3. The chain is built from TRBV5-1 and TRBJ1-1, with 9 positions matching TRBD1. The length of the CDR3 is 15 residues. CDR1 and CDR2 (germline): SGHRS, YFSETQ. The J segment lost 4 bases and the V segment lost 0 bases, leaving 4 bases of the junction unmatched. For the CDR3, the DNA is TGCGCCAGCAGCTTGGCACAGGGGGCGCGCACTGAAGCTTTCTTT. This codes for CASSLAQGARTEAFF.

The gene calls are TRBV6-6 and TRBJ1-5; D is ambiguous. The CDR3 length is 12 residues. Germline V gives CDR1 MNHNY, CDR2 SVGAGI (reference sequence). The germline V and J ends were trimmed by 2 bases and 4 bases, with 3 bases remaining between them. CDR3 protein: CASSYRNQPQHF. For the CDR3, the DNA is TGTGCCAGCAGTTACCGTAATCAGCCCCAGCATTTT.

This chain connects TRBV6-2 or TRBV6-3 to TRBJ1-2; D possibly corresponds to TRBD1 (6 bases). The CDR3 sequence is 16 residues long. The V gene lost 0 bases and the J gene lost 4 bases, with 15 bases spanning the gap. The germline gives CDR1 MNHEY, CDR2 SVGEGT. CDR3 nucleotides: TGTGCCAGCAGTTACTCGATCTACGCAGGGGTCTATGGCTACACCTTC. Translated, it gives CASSYSIYAGVYGYTF.

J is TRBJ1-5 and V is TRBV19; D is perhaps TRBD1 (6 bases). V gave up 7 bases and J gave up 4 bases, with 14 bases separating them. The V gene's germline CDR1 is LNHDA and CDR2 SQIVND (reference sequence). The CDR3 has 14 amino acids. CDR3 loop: CASTLTGQNQPQHF. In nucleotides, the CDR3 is TGTGCCAGTACCCTGACAGGCCAAAATCAGCCCCAGCATTTT.

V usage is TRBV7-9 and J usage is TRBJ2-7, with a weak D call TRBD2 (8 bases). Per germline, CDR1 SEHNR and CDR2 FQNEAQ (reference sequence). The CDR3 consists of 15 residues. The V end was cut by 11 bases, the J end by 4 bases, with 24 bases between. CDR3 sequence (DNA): TGTGCCTATGAACAACCTCGGGAGGGGGCTTACGAGCAGTACTTC. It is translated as CAYEQPREGAYEQYF.

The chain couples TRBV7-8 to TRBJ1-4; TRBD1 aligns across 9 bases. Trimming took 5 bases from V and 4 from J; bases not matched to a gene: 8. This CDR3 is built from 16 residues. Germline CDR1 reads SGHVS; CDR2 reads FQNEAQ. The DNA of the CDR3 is TGTGCCAGCAGCCCCTCCAGACAGGGGGGTAATGAAAAACTGTTTTTT. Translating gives CASSPSRQGGNEKLFF.

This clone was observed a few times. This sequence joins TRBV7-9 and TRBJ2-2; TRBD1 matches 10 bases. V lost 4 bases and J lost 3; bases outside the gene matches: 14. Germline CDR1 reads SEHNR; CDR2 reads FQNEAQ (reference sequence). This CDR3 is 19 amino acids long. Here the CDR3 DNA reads TGTGCCAGCAGCTCATACAAAACGACAGGGGGCTTTTACACCGGGGAGCTGTTTTTT. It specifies CASSSYKTTGGFYTGELFF.

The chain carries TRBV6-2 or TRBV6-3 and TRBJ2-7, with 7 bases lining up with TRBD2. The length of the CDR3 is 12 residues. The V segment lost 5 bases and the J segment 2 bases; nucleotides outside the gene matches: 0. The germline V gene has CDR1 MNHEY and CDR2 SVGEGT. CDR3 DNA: TGTGCCAGCAGTGGACTAGCCTACGAGCAGTACTTC. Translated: CASSGLAYEQYF.

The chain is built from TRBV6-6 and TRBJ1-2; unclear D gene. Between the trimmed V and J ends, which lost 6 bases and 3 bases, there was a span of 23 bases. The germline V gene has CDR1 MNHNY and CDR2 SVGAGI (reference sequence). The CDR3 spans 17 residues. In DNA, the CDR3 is TGTGCCAGCAGCCGAGGGAGCGGGTTTACTCTGGACTATGGCTACACCTTC. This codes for CASSRGSGFTLDYGYTF.

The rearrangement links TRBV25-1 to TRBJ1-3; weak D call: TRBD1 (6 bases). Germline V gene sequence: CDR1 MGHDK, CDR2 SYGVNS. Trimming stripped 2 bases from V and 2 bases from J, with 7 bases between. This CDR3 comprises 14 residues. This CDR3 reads CASSEAGAGNTIYF. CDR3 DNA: TGTGCCAGCAGTGAAGCAGGGGCTGGAAACACCATATATTTT. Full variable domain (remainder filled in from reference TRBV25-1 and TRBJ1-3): EADIYQTPRYLVIGTGKKITLECSQTMGHDKMYWYQQDPGMELHLIHYSYGVNSTEKGDLSSESTVSRIRTEHFPLTLESARPSHTSQYLCASSEAGAGNTIYFGEGSWLTVV.

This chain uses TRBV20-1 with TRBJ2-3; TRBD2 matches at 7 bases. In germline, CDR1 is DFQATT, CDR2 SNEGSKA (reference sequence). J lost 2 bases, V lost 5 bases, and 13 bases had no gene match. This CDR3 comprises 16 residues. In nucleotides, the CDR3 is TGCAGTGCTGGTGTGTTCGAGCGGGGCGCCACAGATACGCAGTATTTT. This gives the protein CSAGVFERGATDTQYF.

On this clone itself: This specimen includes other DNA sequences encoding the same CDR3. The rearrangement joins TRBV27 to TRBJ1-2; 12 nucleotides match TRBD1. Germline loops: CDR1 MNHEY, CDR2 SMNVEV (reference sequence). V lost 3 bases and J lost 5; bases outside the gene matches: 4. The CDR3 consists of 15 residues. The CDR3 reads CASSFRDRGRYGYTF. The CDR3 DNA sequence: TGTGCCAGCAGTTTCCGGGACAGGGGGCGGTATGGCTACACCTTC.

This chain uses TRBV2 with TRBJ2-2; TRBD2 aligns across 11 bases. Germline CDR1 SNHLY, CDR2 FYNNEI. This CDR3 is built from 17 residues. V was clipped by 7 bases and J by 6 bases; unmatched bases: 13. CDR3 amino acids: CASTRSGGAGGAGELFF. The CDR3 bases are TGTGCCAGCACGCGTAGCGGGGGGGCCGGAGGGGCCGGGGAGCTGTTTTTT.

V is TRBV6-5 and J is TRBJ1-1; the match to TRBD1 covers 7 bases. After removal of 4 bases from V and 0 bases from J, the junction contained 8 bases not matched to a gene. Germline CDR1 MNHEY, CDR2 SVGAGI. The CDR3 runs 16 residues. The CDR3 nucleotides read TGTGCCAGCAGTTCCCGGAGGGGGCCAGTGAACACTGAAGCTTTCTTT. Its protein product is CASSSRRGPVNTEAFF.

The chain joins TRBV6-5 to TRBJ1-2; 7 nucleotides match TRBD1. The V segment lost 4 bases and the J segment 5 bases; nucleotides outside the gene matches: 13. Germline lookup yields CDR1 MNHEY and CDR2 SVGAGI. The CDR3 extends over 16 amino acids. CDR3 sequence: CASSSMGQTPSYGYTF. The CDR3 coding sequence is TGTGCCAGCAGTTCCATGGGACAGACGCCTTCGTATGGCTACACCTTC.

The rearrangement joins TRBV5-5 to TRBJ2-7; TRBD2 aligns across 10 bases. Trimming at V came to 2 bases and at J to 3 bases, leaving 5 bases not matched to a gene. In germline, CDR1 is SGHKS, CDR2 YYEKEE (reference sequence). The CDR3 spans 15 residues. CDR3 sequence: CASSLPSSGSYEQYF. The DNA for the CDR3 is TGTGCCAGCAGCTTACCTTCTAGCGGGAGCTACGAGCAGTACTTC. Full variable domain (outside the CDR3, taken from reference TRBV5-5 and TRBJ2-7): DAGVTQSPTHLIKTRGQQVTLRCSPISGHKSVSWYQQVLGQGPQFIFQYYEKEERGRGNFPDRFSARQFPNYSSELNVNALLLGDSALYLCASSLPSSGSYEQYFGPGTRLTVT.

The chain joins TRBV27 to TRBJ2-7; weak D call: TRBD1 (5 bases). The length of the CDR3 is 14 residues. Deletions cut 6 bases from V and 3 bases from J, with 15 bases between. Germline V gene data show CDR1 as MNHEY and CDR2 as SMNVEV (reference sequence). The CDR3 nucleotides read TGTGCCAGCAGCCCCCGAGGACAACTCTACGAGCAGTACTTC. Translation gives CASSPRGQLYEQYF.

CDR3 residues: CASRPATSSSYEQYF. The CDR3 DNA is TGTGCCAGCAGGCCAGCTACTTCTAGCTCCTACGAGCAGTACTTC. The chain couples TRBV2 to TRBJ2-7; unclear D gene. V lost 6 bases to trimming and J lost 0 bases, with 15 bases between them. The CDR3 consists of 15 residues. The germline CDR1 and CDR2 sequences are SNHLY and FYNNEI.

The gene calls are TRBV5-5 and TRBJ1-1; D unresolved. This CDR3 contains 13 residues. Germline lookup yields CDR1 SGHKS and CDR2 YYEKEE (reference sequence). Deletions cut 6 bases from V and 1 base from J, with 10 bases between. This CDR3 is CASTFSENTEAFF. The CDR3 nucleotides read TGTGCCAGCACCTTCTCAGAGAACACTGAAGCTTTCTTT.

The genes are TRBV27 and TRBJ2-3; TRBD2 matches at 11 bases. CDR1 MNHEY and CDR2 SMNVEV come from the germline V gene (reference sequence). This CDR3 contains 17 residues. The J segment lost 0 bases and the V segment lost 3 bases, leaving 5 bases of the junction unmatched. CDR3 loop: CASSLPSGGTSTDTQYF. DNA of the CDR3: TGTGCCAGCAGTTTGCCTAGCGGGGGGACTAGCACAGATACGCAGTATTTT.